This T cell receptor (beta chain) was recorded in a study of identical twins. From the 5' RACE reads, TCRdb called clonotypes with MiXCR, one entry per CDR3 protein. The sample has some 240,000 distinct CDR3 sequences, 6.5% to 9.5% seen once. This clonotype was recorded many times. Antigen unknown. The CDR3 extends over 14 amino acids. V lost 7 bases and J lost 2, with 14 bases in between. The germline V gene encodes CDR1 LGHNT and CDR2 FRNRAP. Study-wide results and limits: The study reached conclusions through statistical analysis that was cross-sectional, not following the same donors. For cord blood, abundant beta clonotypes had fewer insertions, unlike memory repertoires, which showed none.

The sample was also linked to a second study, of yellow fever vaccine responses in identical twins. From that second work: Reportedly, the T cell response mounted by twins to vaccine seemed partly convergent, partly personalized.

The material sequenced was CD8+ T cells sorted from blood. This TCR was sampled from a woman between 18 and 30 years old in good health. The chain recombines TRBV12-5 with TRBJ2-5; D is perhaps TRBD1 or TRBD2 (5 bases each). The CDR3 DNA reads TGTGCTAGTGCCCCCCCGGGGCAGCAAGAGACCCAGTACTTC. As protein: CASAPPGQQETQYF.